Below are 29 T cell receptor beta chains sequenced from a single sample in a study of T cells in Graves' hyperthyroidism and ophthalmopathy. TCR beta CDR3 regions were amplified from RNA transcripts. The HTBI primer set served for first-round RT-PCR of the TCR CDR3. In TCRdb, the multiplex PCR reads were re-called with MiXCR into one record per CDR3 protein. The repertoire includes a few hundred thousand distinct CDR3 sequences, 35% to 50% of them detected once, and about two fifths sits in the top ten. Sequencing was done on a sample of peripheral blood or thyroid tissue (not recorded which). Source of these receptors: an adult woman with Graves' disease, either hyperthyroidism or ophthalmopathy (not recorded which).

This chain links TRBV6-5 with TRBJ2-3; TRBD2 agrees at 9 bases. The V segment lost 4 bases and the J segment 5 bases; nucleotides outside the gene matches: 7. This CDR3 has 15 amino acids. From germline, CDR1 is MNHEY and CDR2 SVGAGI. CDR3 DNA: TGTGCCAGCAGTTTAGGCGGGAGGGCCGAAGATACGCAGTATTTT. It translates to CASSLGGRAEDTQYF.

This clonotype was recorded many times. CDR3 in DNA: TGTGCCAGCAGCGTAGAACCCAGTAAGCCCCAGCATTTT. Encoded protein: CASSVEPSKPQHF. This chain joins TRBV9 and TRBJ1-5; D is unclear. The CDR3 contains 13 residues. V lost 0 bases and J 8 bases, leaving 9 bases between the germline ends. CDR1 SGDLS and CDR2 YYNGEE come from the germline V gene.

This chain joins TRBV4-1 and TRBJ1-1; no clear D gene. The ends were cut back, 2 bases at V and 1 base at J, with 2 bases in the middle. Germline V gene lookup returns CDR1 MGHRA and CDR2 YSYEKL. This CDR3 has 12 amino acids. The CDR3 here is CASSQWNTEAFF. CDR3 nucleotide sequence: TGCGCCAGCAGCCAATGGAACACTGAAGCTTTCTTT.

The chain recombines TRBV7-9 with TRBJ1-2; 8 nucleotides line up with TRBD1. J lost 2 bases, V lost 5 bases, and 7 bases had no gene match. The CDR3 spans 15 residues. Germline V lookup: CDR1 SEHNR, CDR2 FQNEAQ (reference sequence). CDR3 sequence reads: CASSHRTGRNYGYTF. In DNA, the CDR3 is TGTGCCAGCAGCCATAGGACAGGGAGGAACTATGGCTACACCTTC.

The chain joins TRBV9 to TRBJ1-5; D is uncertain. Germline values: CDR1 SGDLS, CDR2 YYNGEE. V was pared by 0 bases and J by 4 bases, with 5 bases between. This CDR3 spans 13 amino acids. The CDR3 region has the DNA TGTGCCAGCAGCGTAGGATGGAATCAGCCCCAGCATTTT. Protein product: CASSVGWNQPQHF.

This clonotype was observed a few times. This chain's CDR3 is CASSLSHQPQHF. Written as DNA, the CDR3 is TGTGCCAGCAGCTTATCCCACCAGCCCCAGCATTTT. This chain connects TRBV7-2 to TRBJ1-5, with D unclear. V was shortened by 2 bases and J by 7 bases, with 6 bases between the two germline ends. Germline loops: CDR1 SGHTA, CDR2 FQGNSA. CDR3 length equals 12 residues.

CDR3 sequence: CAISARGLGNYGYTF. The CDR3 nucleotides read TGTGCCATCAGTGCTAGAGGGTTAGGCAACTATGGCTACACCTTC. The V and J genes are TRBV10-3 and TRBJ1-2, with D uncertain. CDR3 length: 15 residues. Germline lookup yields CDR1 ENHRY and CDR2 SYGVKD. The germline V and J ends were trimmed by 4 bases and 2 bases, with 14 bases remaining between them.

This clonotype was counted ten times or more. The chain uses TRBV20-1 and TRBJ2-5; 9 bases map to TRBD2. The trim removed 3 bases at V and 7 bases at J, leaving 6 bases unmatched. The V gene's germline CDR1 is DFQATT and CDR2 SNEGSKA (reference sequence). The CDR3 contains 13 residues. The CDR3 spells CSARPGLAVTQYF. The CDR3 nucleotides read TGCAGTGCTAGGCCGGGACTAGCCGTGACCCAGTACTTC.

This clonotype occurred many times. The CDR3 region has the DNA TGTGCCAGCAGCTTAGTTCATGAAGCTACTAGCGCTGAAACCCAGTACTTC. Encoded protein: CASSLVHEATSAETQYF. The V and J genes are TRBV7-8 and TRBJ2-5; 7 positions agree with TRBD2. CDR3 length: 17 residues. V trimming: 1 base; J trimming: 8 bases; junction bases outside the gene matches: 16. Germline CDR1 and CDR2: SGHVS and FQNEAQ.

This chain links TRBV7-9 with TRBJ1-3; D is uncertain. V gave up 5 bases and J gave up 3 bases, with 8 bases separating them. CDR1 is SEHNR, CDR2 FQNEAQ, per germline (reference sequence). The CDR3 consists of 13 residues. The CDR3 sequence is CASSQTIGNTIYF. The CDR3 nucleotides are TGTGCCAGCAGCCAAACCATTGGAAACACCATATATTTT.

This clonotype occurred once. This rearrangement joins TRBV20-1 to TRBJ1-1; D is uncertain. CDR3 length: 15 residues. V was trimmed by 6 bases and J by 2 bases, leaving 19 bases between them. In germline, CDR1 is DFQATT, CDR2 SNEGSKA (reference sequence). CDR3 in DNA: TGCAGTGCGGATTTCCCGAGATGGGGAAACACTGAAGCTTTCTTT. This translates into CSADFPRWGNTEAFF.

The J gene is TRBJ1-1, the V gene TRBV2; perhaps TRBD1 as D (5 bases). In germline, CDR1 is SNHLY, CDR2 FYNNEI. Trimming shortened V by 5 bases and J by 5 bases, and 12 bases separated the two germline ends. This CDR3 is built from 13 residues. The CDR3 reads CASSTGRGTEAFF. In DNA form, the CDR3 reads TGTGCCAGCAGTACCGGACGGGGGACTGAAGCTTTCTTT.

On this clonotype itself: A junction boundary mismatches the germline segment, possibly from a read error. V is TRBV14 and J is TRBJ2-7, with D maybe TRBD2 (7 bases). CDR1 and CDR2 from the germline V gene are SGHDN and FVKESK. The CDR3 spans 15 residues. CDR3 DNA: TGTGCCAGCGGCCAGCCTTGGACTAGGGGGGGCGAGCATTACTTC. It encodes CASGQPWTRGGEHYF.

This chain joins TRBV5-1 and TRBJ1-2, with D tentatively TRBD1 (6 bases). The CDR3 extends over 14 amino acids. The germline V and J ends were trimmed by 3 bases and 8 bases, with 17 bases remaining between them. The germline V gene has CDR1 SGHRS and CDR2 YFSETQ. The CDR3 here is CASSWGAGTSGYTF. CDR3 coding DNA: TGCGCCAGCAGCTGGGGGGCAGGCACTAGCGGCTACACCTTC.

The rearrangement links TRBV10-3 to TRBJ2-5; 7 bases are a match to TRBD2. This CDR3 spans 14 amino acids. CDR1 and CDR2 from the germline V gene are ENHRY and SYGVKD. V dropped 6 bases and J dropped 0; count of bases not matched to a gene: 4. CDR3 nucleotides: TGTGCCATCAGCTGGGGGGGAAACCAAGAGACCCAGTACTTC. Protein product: CAISWGGNQETQYF.

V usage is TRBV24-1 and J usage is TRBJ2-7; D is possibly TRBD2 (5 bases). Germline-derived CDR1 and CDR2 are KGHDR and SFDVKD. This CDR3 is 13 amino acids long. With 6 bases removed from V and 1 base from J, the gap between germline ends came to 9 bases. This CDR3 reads CATSRSGSYEQYF. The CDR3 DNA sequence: TGTGCCACCAGTCGTTCGGGATCCTACGAGCAGTACTTC.

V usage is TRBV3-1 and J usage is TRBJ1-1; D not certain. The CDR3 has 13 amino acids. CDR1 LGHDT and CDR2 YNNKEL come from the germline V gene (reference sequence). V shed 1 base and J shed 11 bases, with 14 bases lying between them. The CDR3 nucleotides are TGTGCCAGCAGCCAAGGAGACCTCTCTGGGGCTTTCTTT. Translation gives CASSQGDLSGAFF.

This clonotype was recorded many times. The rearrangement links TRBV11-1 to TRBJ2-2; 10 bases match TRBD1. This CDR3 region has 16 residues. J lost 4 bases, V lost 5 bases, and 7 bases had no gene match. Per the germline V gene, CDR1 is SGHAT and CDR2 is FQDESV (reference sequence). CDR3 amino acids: CASSVSGTGVTGELFF. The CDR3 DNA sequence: TGTGCCAGCAGCGTTTCCGGGACAGGGGTCACCGGGGAGCTGTTTTTT.

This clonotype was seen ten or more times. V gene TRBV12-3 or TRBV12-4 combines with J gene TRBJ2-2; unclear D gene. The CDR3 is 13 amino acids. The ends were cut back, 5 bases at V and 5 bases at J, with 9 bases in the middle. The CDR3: CASSPRLTGELFF. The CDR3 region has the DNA TGTGCCAGCAGTCCACGGCTGACCGGGGAGCTGTTTTTT.

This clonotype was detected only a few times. CDR3: CASSPSVYSNQPQHF. The DNA for the CDR3 is TGTGCCAGCAGTCCGTCAGTCTATAGCAATCAGCCCCAGCATTTT. The rearrangement links TRBV7-2 to TRBJ1-5, with D hard to call. In germline, CDR1 is SGHTA, CDR2 FQGNSA. V lost 6 bases and J lost 0, with 12 bases in between. This CDR3 is 15 amino acids long.

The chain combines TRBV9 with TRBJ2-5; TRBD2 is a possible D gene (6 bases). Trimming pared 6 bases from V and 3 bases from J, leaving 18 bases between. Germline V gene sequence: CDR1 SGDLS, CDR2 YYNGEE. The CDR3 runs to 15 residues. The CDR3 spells CASTTLRAGKETQYF. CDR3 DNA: TGTGCCAGCACCACACTACGGGCGGGGAAAGAGACCCAGTACTTC.

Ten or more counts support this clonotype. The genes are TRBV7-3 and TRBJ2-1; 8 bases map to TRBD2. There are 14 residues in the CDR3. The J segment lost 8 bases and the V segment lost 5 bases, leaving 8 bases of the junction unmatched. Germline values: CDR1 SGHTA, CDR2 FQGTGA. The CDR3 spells CASSEGLVTDEQFF. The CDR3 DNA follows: TGTGCCAGCAGCGAGGGACTAGTTACCGATGAGCAGTTCTTC.

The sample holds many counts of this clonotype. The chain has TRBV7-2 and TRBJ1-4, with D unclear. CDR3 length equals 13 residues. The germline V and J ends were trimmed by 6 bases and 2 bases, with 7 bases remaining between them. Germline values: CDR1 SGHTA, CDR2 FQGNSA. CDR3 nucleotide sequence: TGTGCCAGCAGGCCGCCCACTAATGAAAAACTGTTTTTT. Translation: CASRPPTNEKLFF.

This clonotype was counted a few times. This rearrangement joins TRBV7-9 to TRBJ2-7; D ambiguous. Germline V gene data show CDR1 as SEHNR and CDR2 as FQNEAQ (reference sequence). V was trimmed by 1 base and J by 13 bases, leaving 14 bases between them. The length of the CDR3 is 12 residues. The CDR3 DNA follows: TGTGCCAGCAGCTTAGTCCCGGACGGTCTATACTTC. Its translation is CASSLVPDGLYF.

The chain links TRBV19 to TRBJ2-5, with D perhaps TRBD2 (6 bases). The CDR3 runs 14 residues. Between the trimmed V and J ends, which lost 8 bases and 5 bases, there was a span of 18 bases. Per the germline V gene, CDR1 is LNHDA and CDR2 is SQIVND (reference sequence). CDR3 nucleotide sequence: TGTGCCAGTCGCGGGACGCTACCCCGGGAGACCCAGTACTTC. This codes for CASRGTLPRETQYF.

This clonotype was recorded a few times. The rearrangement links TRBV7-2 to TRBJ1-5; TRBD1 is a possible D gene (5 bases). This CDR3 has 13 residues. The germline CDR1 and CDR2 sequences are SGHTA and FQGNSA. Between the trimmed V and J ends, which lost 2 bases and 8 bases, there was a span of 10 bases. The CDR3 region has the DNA TGTGCCAGCAGCTTACAGGGCTTGGAGCCCCAGCATTTT. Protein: CASSLQGLEPQHF.

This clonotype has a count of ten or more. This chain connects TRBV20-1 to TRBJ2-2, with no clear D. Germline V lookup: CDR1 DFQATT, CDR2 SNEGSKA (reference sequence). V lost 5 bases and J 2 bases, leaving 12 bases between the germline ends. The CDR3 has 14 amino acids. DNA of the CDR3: TGCAGTGCTCAACCAGCGACCAACACCGGGGAGCTGTTTTTT. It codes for CSAQPATNTGELFF.

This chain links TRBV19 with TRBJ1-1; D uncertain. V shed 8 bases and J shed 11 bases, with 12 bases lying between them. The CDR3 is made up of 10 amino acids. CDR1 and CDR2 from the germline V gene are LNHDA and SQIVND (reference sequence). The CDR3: CASYSQVAFF. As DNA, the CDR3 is TGTGCCAGTTACTCCCAGGTGGCTTTCTTT.

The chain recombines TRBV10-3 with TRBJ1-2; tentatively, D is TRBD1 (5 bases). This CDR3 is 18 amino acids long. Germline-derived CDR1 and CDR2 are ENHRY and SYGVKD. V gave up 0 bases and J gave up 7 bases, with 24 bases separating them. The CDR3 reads CAISESIPRWTLLRGYTF. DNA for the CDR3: TGTGCCATCAGTGAGTCGATCCCCCGCTGGACACTCCTCCGTGGCTACACCTTC.